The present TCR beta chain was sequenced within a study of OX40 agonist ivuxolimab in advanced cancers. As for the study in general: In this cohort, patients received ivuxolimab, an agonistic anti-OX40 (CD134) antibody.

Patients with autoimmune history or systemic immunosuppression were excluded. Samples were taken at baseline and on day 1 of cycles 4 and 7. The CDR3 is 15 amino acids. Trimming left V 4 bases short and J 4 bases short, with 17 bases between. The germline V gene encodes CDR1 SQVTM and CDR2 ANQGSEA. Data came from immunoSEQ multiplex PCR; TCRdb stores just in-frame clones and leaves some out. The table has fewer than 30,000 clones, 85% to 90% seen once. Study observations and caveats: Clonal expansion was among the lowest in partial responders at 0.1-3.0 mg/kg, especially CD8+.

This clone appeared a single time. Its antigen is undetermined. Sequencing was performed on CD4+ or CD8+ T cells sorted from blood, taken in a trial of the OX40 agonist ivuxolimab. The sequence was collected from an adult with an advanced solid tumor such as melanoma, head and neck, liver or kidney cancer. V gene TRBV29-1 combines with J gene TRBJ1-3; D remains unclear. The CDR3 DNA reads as TGCAGCGTTGTGCGGCACTTAGACTCCGGAAACACCATATATTTT. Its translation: CSVVRHLDSGNTIYF.